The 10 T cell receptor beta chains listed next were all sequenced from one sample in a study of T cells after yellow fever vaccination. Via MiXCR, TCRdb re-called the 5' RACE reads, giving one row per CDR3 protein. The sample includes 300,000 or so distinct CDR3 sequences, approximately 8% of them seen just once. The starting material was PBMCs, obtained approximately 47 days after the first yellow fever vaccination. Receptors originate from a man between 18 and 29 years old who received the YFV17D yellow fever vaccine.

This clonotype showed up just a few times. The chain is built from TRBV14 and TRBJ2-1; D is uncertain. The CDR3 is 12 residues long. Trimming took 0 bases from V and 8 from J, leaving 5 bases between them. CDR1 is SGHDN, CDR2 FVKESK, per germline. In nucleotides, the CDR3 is TGTGCCAGCAGCCAAGAAGGGTATGAGCAGTTCTTC. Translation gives CASSQEGYEQFF.

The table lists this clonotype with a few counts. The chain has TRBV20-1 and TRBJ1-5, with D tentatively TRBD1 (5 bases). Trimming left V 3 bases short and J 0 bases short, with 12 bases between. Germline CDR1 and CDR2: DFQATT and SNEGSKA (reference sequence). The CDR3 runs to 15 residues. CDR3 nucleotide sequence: TGCAGTGCTAGCCATACCGGGGCTAGCAATCAGCCCCAGCATTTT. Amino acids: CSASHTGASNQPQHF.

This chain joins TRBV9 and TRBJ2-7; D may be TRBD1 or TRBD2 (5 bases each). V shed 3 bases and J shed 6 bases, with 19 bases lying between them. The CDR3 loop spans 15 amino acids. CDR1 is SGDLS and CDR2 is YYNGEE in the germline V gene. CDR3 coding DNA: TGTGCCAGCAGCGCCTCCGGAGGCCTCGGGGCCGAGCAGTACTTC. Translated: CASSASGGLGAEQYF.

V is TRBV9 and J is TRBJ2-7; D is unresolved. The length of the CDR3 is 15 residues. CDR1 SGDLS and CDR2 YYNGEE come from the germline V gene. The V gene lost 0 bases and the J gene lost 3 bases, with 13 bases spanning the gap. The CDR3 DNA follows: TGTGCCAGCAGCGTAGGGGCTGAGACTCTCTACGAGCAGTACTTC. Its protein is CASSVGAETLYEQYF. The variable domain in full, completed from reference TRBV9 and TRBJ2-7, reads DSGVTQTPKHLITATGQRVTLRCSPRSGDLSVYWYQQSLDQGLQFLIQYYNGEERAKGNILERFSAQQFPDLHSELNLSSLELGDSALYFCASSVGAETLYEQYFGPGTRLTVT.

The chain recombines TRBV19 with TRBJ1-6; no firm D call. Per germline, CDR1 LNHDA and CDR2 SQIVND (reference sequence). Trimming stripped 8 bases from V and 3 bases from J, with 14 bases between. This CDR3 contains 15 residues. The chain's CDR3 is CASAFGSHYNSPLHF. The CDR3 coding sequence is TGTGCCAGTGCGTTCGGCAGCCACTATAATTCACCCCTCCACTTT.

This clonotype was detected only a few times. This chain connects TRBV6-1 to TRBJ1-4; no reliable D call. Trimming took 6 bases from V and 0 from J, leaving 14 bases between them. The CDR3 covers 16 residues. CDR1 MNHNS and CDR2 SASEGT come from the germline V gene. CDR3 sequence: CASSLFGQPTNEKLFF. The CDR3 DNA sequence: TGTGCCAGCAGCCTCTTTGGGCAACCAACTAATGAAAAACTGTTTTTT.

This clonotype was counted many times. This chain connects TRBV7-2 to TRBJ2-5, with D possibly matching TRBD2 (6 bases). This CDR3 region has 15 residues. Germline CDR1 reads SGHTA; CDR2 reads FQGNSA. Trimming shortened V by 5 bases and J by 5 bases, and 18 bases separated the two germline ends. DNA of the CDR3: TGTGCCAGCAGCAACAACCGGGCCCGGGGGGAGACCCAGTACTTC. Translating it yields CASSNNRARGETQYF.

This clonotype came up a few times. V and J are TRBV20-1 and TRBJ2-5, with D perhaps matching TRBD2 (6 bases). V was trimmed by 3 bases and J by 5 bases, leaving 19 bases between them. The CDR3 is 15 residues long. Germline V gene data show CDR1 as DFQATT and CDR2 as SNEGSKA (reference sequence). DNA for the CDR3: TGCAGTGCTAGTGTTGGAGGGTCGTCGGTGGAGACCCAGTACTTC. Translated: CSASVGGSSVETQYF.

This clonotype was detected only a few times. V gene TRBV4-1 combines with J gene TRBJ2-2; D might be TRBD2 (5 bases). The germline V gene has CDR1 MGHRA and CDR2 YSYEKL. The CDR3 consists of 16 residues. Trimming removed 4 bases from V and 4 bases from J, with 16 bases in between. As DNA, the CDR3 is TGCGCCAGCAGCCCCCAAGGACTGACGGGCACCGGGGAGCTGTTTTTT. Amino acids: CASSPQGLTGTGELFF.

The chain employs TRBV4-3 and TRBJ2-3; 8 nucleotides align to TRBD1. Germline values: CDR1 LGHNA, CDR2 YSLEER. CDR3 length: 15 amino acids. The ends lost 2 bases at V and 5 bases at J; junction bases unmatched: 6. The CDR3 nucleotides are TGCGCCAGCAGCCAACAGCAGGGGGCGGGAGATACGCAGTATTTT. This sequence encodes CASSQQQGAGDTQYF.